Presented here are 6 T cell receptor beta chains from one specimen sequenced in a study of blood T cells in healthy people across ages. A sample-barcoded 5' primer and a J-beta primer mix were used in a second PCR of roughly 6 to 12 cycles. TCRdb re-called the 5' RACE reads with MiXCR, one entry per CDR3 protein. Seen here are fewer than 700,000 distinct CDR3 sequences, roughly 43% observed once, and the top ten hold 20% to 25%. The sample comprised blood. The source is a man of 80 years or more in good health.

The sample holds a few counts of this clonotype. This chain links TRBV6-4 with TRBJ2-1, with TRBD2 matching 10 bases. The CDR3 has 16 amino acids. Per germline, CDR1 MRHNA and CDR2 SNTAGT. Losses at the gene ends were 11 bases for V and 9 bases for J; bases not matched to a gene: 19. The CDR3 is CAGAYRASGRSIEQFF. The CDR3 region has the DNA TGTGCCGGAGCCTACAGGGCTAGCGGGAGATCTATTGAGCAGTTCTTC.

This clonotype was detected a few times. The chain is built from TRBV7-9 and TRBJ1-2; D may be TRBD1 (5 bases). V lost 5 bases, J lost 7 bases, and 20 bases lay in between. CDR1 and CDR2 (germline): SEHNR, FQNEAQ (reference sequence). CDR3 length: 15 amino acids. The CDR3 here is CASSLRGVVGSGYTF. CDR3 nucleotide sequence: TGTGCCAGCAGCCTGCGGGGGGTCGTTGGGAGTGGCTACACCTTC. The full variable domain, completed using reference TRBV7-9 and TRBJ1-2, is DTGVSQNPRHKITKRGQNVTFRCDPISEHNRLYWYRQTLGQGPEFLTYFQNEAQLEKSRLLSDRFSAERPKGSFSTLEIQRTEQGDSAMYLCASSLRGVVGSGYTFGSGTRLTVV.

This clonotype was seen at least ten times. V gene TRBV6-6 combines with J gene TRBJ2-1; weak D call: TRBD2 (5 bases). The germline V and J ends were trimmed by 6 bases and 9 bases, with 18 bases remaining between them. The CDR3 sequence is 14 residues long. In germline, CDR1 is MNHNY, CDR2 SVGAGI (reference sequence). CDR3 region: CASRDGGRAGEQFF. The CDR3 bases are TGTGCCAGCAGAGATGGTGGGCGGGCCGGTGAGCAGTTCTTC.

There are a few counts of this clonotype. V is TRBV20-1 and J is TRBJ2-3; TRBD1 agrees at 9 bases. The V and J ends lost 1 base and 3 bases, in that order; junction bases with no gene match: 11. The CDR3 consists of 17 residues. CDR1 and CDR2 (germline): DFQATT, SNEGSKA (reference sequence). DNA of the CDR3: TGCAGTGCTAGAGTCCCCGGCATGACAGGGGGAACAGATACGCAGTATTTT. This sequence encodes CSARVPGMTGGTDTQYF.

The CDR3 sequence is CASSRASSETQYF. CDR3 coding DNA: TGCGCCAGCAGCCGCGCTAGCTCGGAGACCCAGTACTTC. This sequence joins TRBV5-1 and TRBJ2-5; D perhaps matches TRBD2 (5 bases). Between the trimmed V and J ends, which lost 4 bases and 5 bases, there was a span of 12 bases. Germline CDR1 SGHRS, CDR2 YFSETQ. The CDR3 is 13 residues long.

The chain combines TRBV6-2 or TRBV6-3 with TRBJ2-1; 11 bases map to TRBD2. The J segment lost 2 bases and the V segment lost 4 bases, leaving 4 bases of the junction unmatched. Germline V gene sequence: CDR1 MNHEY, CDR2 SVGEGT. The CDR3 runs to 16 residues. The CDR3 nucleotides are TGTGCCAGCAGTTTCCCACTAGCGGGAGCCTACAATGAGCAGTTCTTC. It encodes CASSFPLAGAYNEQFF.